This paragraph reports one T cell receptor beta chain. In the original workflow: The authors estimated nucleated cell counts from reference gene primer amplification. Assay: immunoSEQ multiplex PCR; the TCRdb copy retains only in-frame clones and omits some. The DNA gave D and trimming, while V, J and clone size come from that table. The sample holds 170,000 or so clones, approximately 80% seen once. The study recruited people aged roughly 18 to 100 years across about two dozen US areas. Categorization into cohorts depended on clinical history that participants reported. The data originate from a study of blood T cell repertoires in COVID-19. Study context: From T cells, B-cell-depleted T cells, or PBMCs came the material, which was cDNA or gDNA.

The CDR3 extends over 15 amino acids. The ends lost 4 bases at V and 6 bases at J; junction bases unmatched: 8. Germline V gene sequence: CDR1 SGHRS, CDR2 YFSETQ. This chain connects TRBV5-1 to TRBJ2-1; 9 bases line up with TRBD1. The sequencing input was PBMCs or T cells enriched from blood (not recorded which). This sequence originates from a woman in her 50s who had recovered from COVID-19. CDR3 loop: CASSPSTGGANEQFF. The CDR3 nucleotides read TGCGCCAGCAGCCCCTCGACAGGGGGGGCCAATGAGCAGTTCTTC.